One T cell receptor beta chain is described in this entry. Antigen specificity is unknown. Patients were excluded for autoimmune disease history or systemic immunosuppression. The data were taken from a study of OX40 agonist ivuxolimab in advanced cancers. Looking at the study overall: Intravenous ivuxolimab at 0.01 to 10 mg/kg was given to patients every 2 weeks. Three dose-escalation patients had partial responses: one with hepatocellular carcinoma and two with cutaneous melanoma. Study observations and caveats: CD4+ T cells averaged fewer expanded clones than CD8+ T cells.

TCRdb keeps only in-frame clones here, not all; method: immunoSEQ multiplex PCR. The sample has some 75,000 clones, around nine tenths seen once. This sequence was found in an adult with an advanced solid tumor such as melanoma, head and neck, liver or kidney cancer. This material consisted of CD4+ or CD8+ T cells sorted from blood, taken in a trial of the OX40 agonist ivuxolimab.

As DNA, the CDR3 is TGTGCCAGTCCACCCGCTCACAGGGGATTGACCGGGGAGCTGTTTTTT. It specifies CASPPAHRGLTGELFF. The chain links TRBV19 to TRBJ2-2, with TRBD1 matching over 7 bases. Germline V gene lookup returns CDR1 LNHDA and CDR2 SQIVND (reference sequence). Trimming at V came to 8 bases and at J to 5 bases, leaving 14 bases not matched to a gene. The CDR3 totals 16 residues.